One and the same sample provided the 22 T cell receptor beta chains below, sequenced in a study of T cells in Graves' hyperthyroidism and ophthalmopathy (dated by TCRdb to between 2019 and 2020). Library generation was performed with multiplex PCR. Reads for this sample came from an Illumina HiSeq 2000. The TCR beta CDR3 regions were amplified from RNA transcripts. The TCR CDR3 was subjected to a first round of RT-PCR using the HTBI primer set and the Qiagen OneStep RT-PCR kit. TCRdb cleaned the public reads at Q25 with fastp, built clones with MiXCR and kept in-frame beta chains. Records with the same CDR3 protein are collapsed into one entry carrying the most frequent genes and DNA. This sample has roughly 380,000 distinct CDR3 sequences in its table, and approximately 14% of those were observed once. In total, the top ten clones hold 11% of the sample. Sequences were obtained from blood. The receptors here all came from a woman aged 60-75 years with Graves' hyperthyroidism.

V gene TRBV19 combines with J gene TRBJ2-5; D might be TRBD1 (6 bases). This CDR3 has 13 residues. Per germline, CDR1 LNHDA and CDR2 SQIVND (reference sequence). V was clipped by 5 bases and J by 5 bases, with 12 bases between them. Written as DNA, the CDR3 is TGTGCCAGTAGTCTACCTCAGGGGGAGACCCAGTACTTC. It yields the protein CASSLPQGETQYF.

J is TRBJ1-3 and V is TRBV5-1, with a possible D match to TRBD1 (5 bases). The CDR3 extends over 15 amino acids. Germline V CDR1 and CDR2: SGHRS, YFSETQ. V was trimmed by 7 bases and J by 0 bases, leaving 14 bases between them. CDR3 sequence reads: CASGRDGGSGNTIYF. CDR3 sequence (DNA): TGCGCCAGCGGGAGGGATGGGGGCTCTGGAAACACCATATATTTT.

This rearrangement joins TRBV6-6 to TRBJ1-4; D call uncertain. Germline CDR1 reads MNHNY; CDR2 reads SVGAGI (reference sequence). The CDR3 is made up of 15 amino acids. Trimming took 2 bases from V and 7 from J, leaving 14 bases between them. CDR3 in DNA: TGTGCCAGCAGTTACGACGCGAGAGGAGTTGAAAAACTGTTTTTT. Its protein product is CASSYDARGVEKLFF.

This clonotype was counted at least ten times. The chain recombines TRBV28 with TRBJ1-3; no firm D call. Trimming pared 5 bases from V and 8 bases from J, leaving 16 bases between. The CDR3 runs to 14 residues. Germline CDR1 is MDHEN and CDR2 is SYDVKM. This CDR3 reads CASSTSQRSDTIYF. CDR3 DNA: TGTGCCAGCAGTACCTCTCAGCGATCGGACACCATATATTTT. The whole variable domain, remainder taken from reference TRBV28 and TRBJ1-3, is DVKVTQSSRYLVKRTGEKVFLECVQDMDHENMFWYRQDPGLGLRLIYFSYDVKMKEKGDIPEGYSVSREKKERFSLILESASTNQTSMYLCASSTSQRSDTIYFGEGSWLTVV.

Many counts were recorded for this clonotype. The CDR3 is CASSPSQLIYEQYF. DNA for the CDR3: TGTGCCAGCTCACCATCCCAGCTAATCTACGAGCAGTACTTC. The chain joins TRBV18 to TRBJ2-7; D gene uncertain. Germline CDR1 is KGHSH and CDR2 is LQKENI. Between the trimmed V and J ends, which lost 2 bases and 3 bases, there was a span of 11 bases. This CDR3 comprises 14 residues.

CDR3 in amino acids: CATSELAGVTDTQYF. Here the CDR3 DNA reads TGTGCCACCAGTGAACTAGCGGGAGTAACAGATACGCAGTATTTT. V is TRBV24-1 and J is TRBJ2-3; 11 positions agree with TRBD2. The CDR3 runs 15 residues. J gave up 3 bases and V 4 bases, and 2 bases lay outside the gene matches. Per the germline V gene, CDR1 is KGHDR and CDR2 is SFDVKD.

This chain joins TRBV2 and TRBJ2-7, with D perhaps TRBD1 (6 bases). V was cut by 7 bases and J by 5 bases, with 24 bases left in between. This CDR3 contains 16 residues. The germline V gene has CDR1 SNHLY and CDR2 FYNNEI. The CDR3 here is CASTRRGGRGLNEQYF. In DNA form, the CDR3 reads TGTGCCAGCACCCGAAGAGGCGGCAGGGGTTTAAACGAGCAGTACTTC.

The gene calls are TRBV5-1 and TRBJ2-5, with D uncertain. Looked up from germline, CDR1 is SGHRS and CDR2 is YFSETQ. V shed 6 bases and J shed 5 bases, with 11 bases lying between them. This CDR3 spans 12 amino acids. The CDR3 coding sequence is TGCGCCAGCACCAATCAAGGGGAGACCCAGTACTTC. Amino acids: CASTNQGETQYF.

This clonotype occurred a few times. Given a much more abundant clone one base away, this may be a read error. The rearrangement links TRBV29-1 to TRBJ2-5; D is ambiguous. This CDR3 region has 11 residues. Germline-derived CDR1 and CDR2 are SQVTM and ANQGSEA. The CDR3 here is CSGGDQETQHF. DNA of the CDR3: TGCAGCGGGGGTGATCAAGAGACCCAGCACTTC.

This clonotype appeared many times. The chain is built from TRBV30 and TRBJ1-2, with a possible D match to TRBD1 (5 bases). V dropped 5 bases and J dropped 4 bases, with 5 bases sitting between them. From germline, CDR1 is GTSNPN and CDR2 SVGIG (reference sequence). CDR3 length: 10 amino acids. The chain's CDR3 is CAWQGYGYTF. The CDR3 bases are TGTGCCTGGCAGGGCTATGGCTACACCTTC.

In its sample, this clonotype was seen many times. CDR3 loop: CASSVGGGYDTEAFF. DNA for the CDR3: TGTGCCAGCAGCGTGGGGGGCGGATATGACACTGAAGCTTTCTTT. The chain recombines TRBV28 with TRBJ1-1; D possibly corresponds to TRBD1 (6 bases). CDR3 length: 15 residues. Germline assignment: CDR1 MDHEN and CDR2 SYDVKM. V was cut by 6 bases and J by 3 bases, with 17 bases left in between.

This clonotype showed up many times. The chain joins TRBV11-3 to TRBJ1-6, with a weak D call TRBD1 (6 bases). The ends were cut back, 5 bases at V and 8 bases at J, with 13 bases in the middle. Germline assignment: CDR1 SGHNT and CDR2 YENEEA. The CDR3 sequence is 14 residues long. Here the CDR3 reads CASSARRGDSPLHF. The CDR3 nucleotides are TGTGCCAGCAGCGCTCGCAGGGGTGATTCACCCCTCCACTTT.

The V call is TRBV15, the J call TRBJ2-3; perhaps TRBD2 as D (6 bases). Per the germline V gene, CDR1 is LNHNV and CDR2 is YYDKDF (reference sequence). Trimming shortened V by 3 bases and J by 1 base, and 8 bases separated the two germline ends. CDR3 length: 14 amino acids. The CDR3 reads CATSSGSGTDTQYF. The CDR3 region has the DNA TGTGCCACCAGCAGCGGGAGCGGCACAGATACGCAGTATTTT.

Concerning this clonotype: The junction departs from the called germline gene at one end, perhaps through a read error. The V call is TRBV18, the J call TRBJ1-1, with D possibly matching TRBD1 (6 bases). The CDR3 spans 14 residues. Germline V gives CDR1 KGHSH, CDR2 LQKENI. The CDR3 bases are TGTGTCAGCTACCCGGGACATCAGGACACTGAAGCTTTCTTT. This sequence encodes CVSYPGHQDTEAFF.

This chain uses TRBV24-1 with TRBJ2-3; no reliable D call. This CDR3 comprises 13 residues. Trimming took off 3 bases at V and 6 bases at J, with 9 bases between the two ends. Germline lookup yields CDR1 KGHDR and CDR2 SFDVKD. The chain's CDR3 is CATSDAQMDTQYF. CDR3 in DNA: TGTGCCACCAGTGATGCTCAGATGGATACGCAGTATTTT.

This clonotype was seen at least ten times. This chain links TRBV2 with TRBJ1-2; D unresolved. V lost 8 bases and J lost 7, with 11 bases in between. The CDR3 sequence is 11 residues long. Germline-derived CDR1 and CDR2 are SNHLY and FYNNEI. This CDR3 is CASSLAPGYTF. As DNA, the CDR3 is TGTGCCAGCTCTCTGGCCCCTGGCTACACCTTC.

This clonotype was counted ten times or more. This chain connects TRBV24-1 to TRBJ1-1; 7 bases align to TRBD1. Germline V gene sequence: CDR1 KGHDR, CDR2 SFDVKD. V lost 5 bases and J lost 3; bases outside the gene matches: 2. CDR3 size: 13 residues. CDR3 in amino acids: CATSAGGDTEAFF. The CDR3 nucleotides read TGTGCCACCAGTGCAGGGGGTGACACTGAAGCTTTCTTT.

The chain's CDR3 is CATSDPYSNQPQHF. CDR3 DNA sequence: TGTGCCACCAGTGACCCCTATAGCAATCAGCCCCAGCATTTT. The rearrangement links TRBV24-1 to TRBJ1-5; D not certain. Trimming cost V 4 bases and J 0 bases, with 6 bases left between them. The germline gives CDR1 KGHDR, CDR2 SFDVKD. This CDR3 has 14 residues.

The V call is TRBV27, the J call TRBJ2-3; TRBD2 matches 7 bases. The CDR3 runs 11 residues. With 7 bases clipped from V and 9 bases from J, the junction kept 4 bases outside the gene matches. CDR1 and CDR2 from the germline V gene are MNHEY and SMNVEV (reference sequence). The CDR3 here is CASTREGTQYF. The CDR3 DNA sequence: TGTGCCAGCACTAGGGAGGGGACGCAGTATTTT.

This clonotype was recorded at least ten times. The CDR3 DNA follows: TGCGCCAGCAGCTTGGGTACTAGTTCCGAGCAGTACTTC. It specifies CASSLGTSSEQYF. The chain uses TRBV5-1 and TRBJ2-7; D may be TRBD2 (5 bases). Trimming cost V 0 bases and J 6 bases, with 10 bases left between them. The germline V gene encodes CDR1 SGHRS and CDR2 YFSETQ. This CDR3 comprises 13 residues.

This clonotype has a count of ten or more. This chain links TRBV14 with TRBJ2-2; 7 bases are a match to TRBD2. The CDR3 covers 17 residues. Germline CDR1 reads SGHDN; CDR2 reads FVKESK. Trimming took 0 bases from V and 1 from J; bases not matched to a gene: 5. The CDR3 DNA reads TGTGCCAGCAGCCAAGAGGGCGGGAGTGAGAACACCGGGGAGCTGTTTTTT. This encodes CASSQEGGSENTGELFF.

This clonotype was observed at least ten times. The chain uses TRBV20-1 and TRBJ2-3; 9 bases are shared with TRBD2. The germline V gene has CDR1 DFQATT and CDR2 SNEGSKA (reference sequence). The V segment lost 1 base and the J segment 1 base; nucleotides outside the gene matches: 0. The CDR3 consists of 14 residues. DNA of the CDR3: TGCAGTGCTAGAGCTAGCGGGGGCACAGATACGCAGTATTTT. Its translation is CSARASGGTDTQYF.